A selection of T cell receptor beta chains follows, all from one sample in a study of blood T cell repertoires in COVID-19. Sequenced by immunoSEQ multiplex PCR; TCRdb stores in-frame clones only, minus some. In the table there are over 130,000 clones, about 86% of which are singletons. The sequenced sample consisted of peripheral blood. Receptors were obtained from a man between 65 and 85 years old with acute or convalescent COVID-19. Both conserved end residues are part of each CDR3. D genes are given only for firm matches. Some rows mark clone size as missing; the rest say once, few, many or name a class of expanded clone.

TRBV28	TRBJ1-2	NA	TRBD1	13	CASTIDRVYGYTF	TGTGCCAGCACCATCGACAGGGTGTATGGCTACACCTTC
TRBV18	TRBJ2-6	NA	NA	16	CASSPLVASGANVLTF	TGTGCCAGCTCACCGCTAGTGGCCTCTGGGGCCAACGTCCTGACTTTC
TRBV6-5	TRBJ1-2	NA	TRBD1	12	CASSLRQGGYTF	TGTGCCAGCAGTTTGCGACAGGGCGGCTACACCTTC
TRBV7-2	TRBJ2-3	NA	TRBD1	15	CASSLRTGLTDTQYF	TGTGCCAGCAGCTTGCGGACAGGTCTCACAGATACGCAGTATTTT
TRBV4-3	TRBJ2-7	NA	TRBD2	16	CASSQGVTSGRGEQYF	TGCGCCAGCAGCCAAGGGGTGACTAGCGGGAGGGGTGAGCAGTACTTC
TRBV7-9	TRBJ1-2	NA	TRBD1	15	CASSHAGQGFGGYTF	TGTGCCAGCAGCCACGCAGGACAGGGGTTTGGTGGCTACACCTTC
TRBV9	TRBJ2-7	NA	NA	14	CASSANTGTYEQYF	TGTGCCAGCAGCGCCAACACAGGAACCTACGAGCAGTACTTC
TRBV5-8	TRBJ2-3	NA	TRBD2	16	CASSLGLAGETDTQYF	TGTGCCAGCAGCTTAGGACTAGCGGGAGAAACAGATACGCAGTATTTT
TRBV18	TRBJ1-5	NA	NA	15	CASSPGEGGNQPQHF	TGTGCCAGCTCACCAGGGGAGGGGGGGAATCAGCCCCAGCATTTT
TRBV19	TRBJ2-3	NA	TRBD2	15	CASSIRAGGSDTQYF	TGTGCCAGTAGTATAAGAGCGGGAGGATCAGATACGCAGTATTTT
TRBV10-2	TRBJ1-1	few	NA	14	CASSDRGGGTEAFF	TGCGCCAGCAGTGACAGGGGTGGTGGCACTGAAGCTTTCTTT
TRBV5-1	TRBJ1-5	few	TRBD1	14	CASSLGQGDQPQHF	TGCGCCAGCAGCTTGGGACAGGGAGATCAGCCCCAGCATTTT
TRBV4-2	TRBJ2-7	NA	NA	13	CASSRQGSYEQYF	TGTGCCAGCAGCCGTCAGGGCTCCTACGAGCAGTACTTC
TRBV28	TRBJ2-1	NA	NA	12	CASSFTENEQFF	TGTGCCAGCAGTTTTACCGAGAATGAGCAGTTCTTC
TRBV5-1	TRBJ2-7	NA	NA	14	CASSSTSSPARQYF	TGCGCCAGCAGCTCGACTAGTTCCCCAGCTCGGCAGTACTTC
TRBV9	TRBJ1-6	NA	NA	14	CASSVASEGSPLHF	TGTGCCAGCAGCGTAGCGTCAGAGGGTTCACCCCTCCACTTT
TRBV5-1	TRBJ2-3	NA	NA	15	CASSGTSLSTDTQYF	TGCGCCAGCAGCGGTACTAGCCTAAGCACAGATACGCAGTATTTT
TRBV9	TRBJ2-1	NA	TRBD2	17	CASSVGTSGRIDNEQFF	TGTGCCAGCAGCGTCGGGACTAGCGGGAGAATCGACAATGAGCAGTTCTTC
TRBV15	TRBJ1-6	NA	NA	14	CATSRDRGFSPLHF	TGTGCCACCAGCAGAGATCGGGGTTTTTCACCCCTCCACTTT
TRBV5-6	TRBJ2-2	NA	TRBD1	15	CASSKTGLNTGELFF	TGTGCCAGCAGCAAGACAGGGTTGAACACCGGGGAGCTGTTTTTT
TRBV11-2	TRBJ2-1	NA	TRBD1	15	CASSADRGYYNEQFF	TGTGCCAGCAGCGCCGACAGGGGTTATTACAATGAGCAGTTCTTC
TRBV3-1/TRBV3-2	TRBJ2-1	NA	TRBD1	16	CASSQVKQGGLGEQFF	TGTGCCAGCAGCCAAGTAAAACAGGGGGGCTTAGGTGAGCAGTTCTTC
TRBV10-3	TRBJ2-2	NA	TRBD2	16	CAIREGLAGVDGELFF	TGTGCCATCAGGGAGGGACTAGCGGGAGTTGACGGGGAGCTGTTTTTT
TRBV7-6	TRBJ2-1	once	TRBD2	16	CASSPSDSGRFNEQFF	TGTGCCAGCAGCCCTTCCGATAGCGGGAGGTTTAATGAGCAGTTCTTC
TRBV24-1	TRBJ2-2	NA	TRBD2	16	CATSDSAGGHNGELFF	TGTGCCACCAGTGATTCGGCGGGAGGGCACAACGGGGAGCTGTTTTTT
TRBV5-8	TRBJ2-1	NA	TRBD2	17	CASSLGVLAGDPNEQFF	TGTGCCAGCAGCTTGGGTGTGCTAGCGGGAGACCCCAATGAGCAGTTCTTC
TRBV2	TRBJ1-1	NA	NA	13	CASSEAWATEAFF	TGTGCCAGCAGTGAAGCTTGGGCCACTGAAGCTTTCTTT
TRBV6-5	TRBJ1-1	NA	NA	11	CASSRGTEAFF	TGTGCCAGCAGTCGAGGAACTGAAGCTTTCTTT
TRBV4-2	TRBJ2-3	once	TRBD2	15	CASSREVAGEDTQYF	TGTGCCAGCAGCCGGGAGGTCGCGGGAGAAGATACGCAGTATTTT
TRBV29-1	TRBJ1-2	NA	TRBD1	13	CSAGRQGTDGYTF	TGCAGCGCCGGGAGACAGGGAACGGATGGCTACACCTTC
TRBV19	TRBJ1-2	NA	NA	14	CASSISGDNYGYTF	TGTGCCAGTAGTATTTCCGGGGATAACTATGGCTACACCTTC
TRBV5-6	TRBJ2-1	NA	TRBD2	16	CASSSGTSGRAGEQFF	TGTGCCAGCAGCTCCGGGACTAGCGGGAGGGCGGGTGAGCAGTTCTTC
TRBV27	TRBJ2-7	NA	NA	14	CASSFQGGLSEQYF	TGTGCCAGCAGTTTTCAGGGGGGTCTCTCCGAGCAGTACTTC
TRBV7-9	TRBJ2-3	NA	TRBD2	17	CASSSTSGPSGADTQYF	TGTGCCAGCAGCTCAACTAGCGGTCCCAGTGGCGCAGATACGCAGTATTTT
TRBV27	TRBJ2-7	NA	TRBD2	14	CASSVGTSGSEQYF	TGTGCCAGCAGCGTCGGGACTAGCGGTAGCGAGCAGTACTTC
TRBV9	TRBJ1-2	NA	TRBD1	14	CASSAIQGGYGYTF	TGTGCCAGCAGCGCAATACAGGGGGGCTATGGCTACACCTTC
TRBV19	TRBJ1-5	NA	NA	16	CASSLVYDKLRQPQHF	TGTGCCAGTAGCCTTGTTTATGACAAACTCCGTCAGCCCCAGCATTTT
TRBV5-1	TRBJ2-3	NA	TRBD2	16	CASSLGLAASTDTQYF	TGCGCCAGCAGCTTGGGACTAGCGGCTAGCACAGATACGCAGTATTTT
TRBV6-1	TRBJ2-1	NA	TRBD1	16	CASSEPGQRPYNEQFF	TGTGCCAGCAGTGAGCCGGGACAGCGACCCTACAATGAGCAGTTCTTC
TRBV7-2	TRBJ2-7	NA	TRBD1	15	CASSLGDRGAYEQYF	TGTGCCAGCAGCTTAGGTGACAGGGGGGCCTACGAGCAGTACTTC
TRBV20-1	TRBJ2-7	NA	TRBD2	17	CSASSGASGGNSYEQYF	TGCAGTGCTAGTTCCGGCGCTAGCGGGGGGAACTCCTACGAGCAGTACTTC
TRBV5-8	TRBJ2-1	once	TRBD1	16	CASSLDTGGTYNEQFF	TGTGCCAGCAGCTTGGATACAGGGGGGACCTACAATGAGCAGTTCTTC